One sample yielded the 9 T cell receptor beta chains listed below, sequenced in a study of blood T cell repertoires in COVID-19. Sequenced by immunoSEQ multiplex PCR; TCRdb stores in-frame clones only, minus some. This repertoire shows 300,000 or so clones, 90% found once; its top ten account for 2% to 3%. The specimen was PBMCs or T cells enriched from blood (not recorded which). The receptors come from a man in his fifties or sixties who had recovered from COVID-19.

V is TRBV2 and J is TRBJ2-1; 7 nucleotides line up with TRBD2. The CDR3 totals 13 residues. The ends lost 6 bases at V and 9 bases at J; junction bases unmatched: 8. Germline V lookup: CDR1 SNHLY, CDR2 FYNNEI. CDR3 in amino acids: CASRGGSSSEQFF. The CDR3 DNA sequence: TGTGCCAGCAGGGGAGGGTCGTCAAGTGAGCAGTTCTTC.

The CDR3 bases are TGCGCCAGCAGTCGGAATAACGACAGGGGCACAGATACGCAGTATTTT. Its translation is CASSRNNDRGTDTQYF. The chain joins TRBV5-1 to TRBJ2-3; 7 bases map to TRBD1. CDR3 length equals 16 residues. V trimming: 5 bases; J trimming: 1 base; junction bases outside the gene matches: 10. Germline V CDR1 and CDR2: SGHRS, YFSETQ.

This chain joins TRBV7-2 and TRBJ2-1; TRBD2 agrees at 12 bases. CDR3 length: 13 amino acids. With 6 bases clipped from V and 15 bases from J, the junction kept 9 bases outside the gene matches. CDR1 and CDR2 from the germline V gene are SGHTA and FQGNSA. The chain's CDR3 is CASSRGLAGRPFF. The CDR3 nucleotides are TGTGCCAGCAGTCGTGGACTAGCGGGGCGTCCGTTCTTC.

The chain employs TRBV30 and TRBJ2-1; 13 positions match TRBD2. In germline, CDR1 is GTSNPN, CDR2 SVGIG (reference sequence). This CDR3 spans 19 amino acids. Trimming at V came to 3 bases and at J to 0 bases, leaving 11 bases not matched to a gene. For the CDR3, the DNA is TGTGCCTGGAGGGCCGGGACTAGCGGGACTTCGACCTCCTACAATGAGCAGTTCTTC. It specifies CAWRAGTSGTSTSYNEQFF.

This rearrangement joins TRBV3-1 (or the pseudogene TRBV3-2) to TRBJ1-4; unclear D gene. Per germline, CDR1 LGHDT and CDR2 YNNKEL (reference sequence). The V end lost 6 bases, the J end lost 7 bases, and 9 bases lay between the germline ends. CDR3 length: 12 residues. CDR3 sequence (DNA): TGTGCCAGCAGTCTCCGGGGTGAAAAACTGTTTTTT. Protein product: CASSLRGEKLFF.

The CDR3 DNA is TGTGCCAGCAGCCCTACCGGGACAGTTAATTCACCCCTCCACTTT. As protein: CASSPTGTVNSPLHF. The chain has TRBV11-1 and TRBJ1-6, with 7 nucleotides matching TRBD1. The junction had 7 bases not matched to a gene; V was cut back by 5 bases and J by 6 bases. Germline CDR1 reads SGHAT; CDR2 reads FQDESV (reference sequence). CDR3 length: 15 amino acids.

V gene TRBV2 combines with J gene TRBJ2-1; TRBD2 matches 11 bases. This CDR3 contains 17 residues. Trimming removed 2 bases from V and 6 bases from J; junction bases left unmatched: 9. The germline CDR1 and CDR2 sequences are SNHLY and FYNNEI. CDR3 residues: CASSELAGLAGGNEQFF. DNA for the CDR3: TGTGCCAGCAGTGAATTGGCCGGGCTAGCGGGAGGCAATGAGCAGTTCTTC.

The CDR3, as DNA: TGTGCCAGCAGCTCAGACAAATCCACTGAAGCTTTCTTT. Protein: CASSSDKSTEAFF. The chain links TRBV7-8 to TRBJ1-1; unclear D gene. The CDR3 spans 13 residues. Germline CDR1 SGHVS, CDR2 FQNEAQ. With 4 bases removed from V and 4 bases from J, the gap between germline ends came to 10 bases.

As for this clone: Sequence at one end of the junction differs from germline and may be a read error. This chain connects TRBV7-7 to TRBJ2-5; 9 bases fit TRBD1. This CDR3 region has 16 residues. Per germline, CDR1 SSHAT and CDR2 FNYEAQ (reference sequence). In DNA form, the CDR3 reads TGTGCTAGCAGCTATGGGACAGGGTGGCCGTCAGAGACCCAGTACTTC. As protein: CASSYGTGWPSETQYF.